These 15 T cell receptor beta chains came from one sample sequenced in a study of T cells expressing NK-cell markers. TCRdb reprocessed the 5' RACE reads, keeping one entry per CDR3 protein, no DNA. This sample contains more than 400,000 distinct CDR3 sequences. Material for sequencing was blood T cells: a sorted CD56 or NKG2C T cell subset, CD4+ or CD8+ T cells, or bulk PBMC T cells (not recorded which). The origin of the receptors is a woman between 18 and 69 years old in good health.

The rearrangement uses TRBV4-1 and TRBJ2-1; TCRdb's D call, TRBD1, is unchecked because there is no DNA. Germline V gene data show CDR1 as MGHRA and CDR2 as YSYEKL. This CDR3 has 15 amino acids. CDR3 region: CASSRPTPGGNEQFF.

The genes are TRBV6-5 and TRBJ1-5; TCRdb calls TRBD1, which cannot be checked without DNA. This CDR3 has 17 amino acids. Germline CDR1 is MNHEY and CDR2 is SVGAGI. CDR3 protein: CASSYSMWEGAGQPQHF.

The chain recombines TRBV4-3 with TRBJ1-1. This CDR3 is built from 15 residues. Germline CDR1 and CDR2: LGHNA and YSLEER. The CDR3 protein is CASSQDIGSSREAFF.

The chain uses TRBV14 and TRBJ1-2; TCRdb's D call of TRBD1 is untestable without DNA. Germline lookup yields CDR1 SGHDN and CDR2 FVKESK. The CDR3 sequence is 13 residues long. The chain's CDR3 is CASSPDARYGYTF.

This sequence joins TRBV20-1 and TRBJ2-3; TCRdb's assignment of TRBD2 cannot be checked, as there is no DNA. CDR1 and CDR2 from the germline V gene are DFQATT and SNEGSKA (reference sequence). CDR3 length: 15 amino acids. CDR3 sequence reads: CSARGLSGITDTQYF.

V gene TRBV2 combines with J gene TRBJ2-7; the D gene TCRdb calls, TRBD1, cannot be checked with no DNA. This CDR3 region has 14 residues. From germline, CDR1 is SNHLY and CDR2 FYNNEI. The CDR3 sequence: CASSLTGTVYEQYF.

The chain combines TRBV7-9 with TRBJ2-2. The germline V gene has CDR1 SEHNR and CDR2 FQNEAQ (reference sequence). This CDR3 spans 16 amino acids. CDR3: CASSLRYPTNTGELFF.

The chain couples TRBV11-2 to TRBJ2-7; TCRdb's D gene call, TRBD2, goes unchecked for lack of DNA. This CDR3 has 13 residues. Germline V gene sequence: CDR1 SGHAT, CDR2 FQNNGV. The chain's CDR3 is CASSGGLVGEQYF.

The chain is built from TRBV7-2 and TRBJ1-1; TCRdb picks TRBD1, but there is no DNA to check that call. CDR1 and CDR2 (germline): SGHTA, FQGNSA. The CDR3 consists of 15 residues. This CDR3 reads CASSFTGAMNTEAFF.

The chain couples TRBV2 to TRBJ2-2; absent DNA, TCRdb's TRBD1 call cannot be checked. In germline, CDR1 is SNHLY, CDR2 FYNNEI. This CDR3 spans 14 amino acids. The CDR3 spells CASTRKRGATPLFF.

The chain joins TRBV7-2 to TRBJ1-5; TCRdb's D call of TRBD1 is untestable without DNA. The CDR3 has 15 amino acids. From germline, CDR1 is SGHTA and CDR2 FQGNSA. CDR3: CASSLSLTAYQPQHF.

The chain combines TRBV4-3 with TRBJ2-1; TCRdb's assignment of TRBD2 cannot be checked, as there is no DNA. The germline V gene has CDR1 LGHNA and CDR2 YSLEER. This CDR3 has 15 amino acids. The CDR3 sequence: CASSQVATRYNEQFF.

J is TRBJ1-1 and V is TRBV18. CDR1 KGHSH and CDR2 LQKENI come from the germline V gene. The CDR3 length is 15 residues. CDR3 amino acids: CASSPRTMLNTEAFF. The full variable domain, rest sourced from reference TRBV18 and TRBJ1-1, is NAGVMQNPRHLVRRRGQEARLRCSPMKGHSHVYWYRQLPEEGLKFMVYLQKENIIDESGMPKERFSAEFPKEGPSILRIQQVVRGDSAAYFCASSPRTMLNTEAFFGQGTRLTVV.

The V call is TRBV4-2, the J call TRBJ2-1; TCRdb proposes TRBD2, but this gene call is untestable without DNA. Germline V gene data show CDR1 as LGHNA and CDR2 as YNFKEQ. This CDR3 region has 16 residues. CDR3 loop: CASSQVELAGVDEQFF.

V is TRBV4-1 and J is TRBJ2-3; the TCRdb call, TRBD2, lacks DNA for checking. Germline V CDR1 and CDR2: MGHRA, YSYEKL. This CDR3 comprises 16 residues. CDR3 protein: CASSPLSGGLKDTQYF.